This T cell receptor beta chain was recovered during a study of cytomegalovirus exposure and HLA in healthy donors. As regards this clone: The antigen remains unidentified.

Amplification used 60 Vbeta primers and 13 Jbeta primers. Here immunoSEQ multiplex PCR was the method, and the copy in TCRdb shows in-frame clones only, minus some. The table lists 220,000 or so clones. The CDR3 loop spans 15 amino acids. Germline CDR1 is SEHNR and CDR2 is FQNEAQ (reference sequence). Trimming at V came to 3 bases and at J to 2 bases, leaving 3 bases not matched to a gene. Regarding the study as a whole: Relative to equally common others, HLA-associated TCR beta chains showed greater clonal expansion in a later analysis. Cytomegalovirus association was assigned to under 200 TCR beta chains. Prior analysis indicated that the majority of TCR beta V segments exhibited productivity approximately 87% or approximately 30% of the time. A later analysis found that most CMV-associated TCR beta chains appeared HLA-restricted.

The chain carries TRBV7-9 and TRBJ2-3; 9 bases are a match to TRBD2. This clonotype was obtained from a girl aged 2 to 10 in good health and CMV-seropositive. Sample: PBMCs. CDR3 amino acids: CASSLGLAYTDTQYF. DNA for the CDR3: TGTGCCAGCAGCTTGGGACTAGCCTACACAGATACGCAGTATTTT.